One sample yielded the 14 T cell receptor beta chains listed below, sequenced in a study of T cell responses to AZD1222 COVID-19 vaccine. Assay: immunoSEQ multiplex PCR; the TCRdb copy retains only in-frame clones and omits some. The repertoire holds about 150,000 clones, with roughly 90% as singletons. The sample in question was peripheral blood, obtained on day 0 of AZD1222 vaccination. These TCRs come from an adult in good health.

This chain links TRBV30 with TRBJ1-6; perhaps TRBD1 as D (5 bases). Between the trimmed V and J ends, which lost 2 bases and 10 bases, there was a span of 12 bases. The V gene's germline CDR1 is GTSNPN and CDR2 SVGIG (reference sequence). The CDR3 is 13 residues long. The CDR3 region is CAWSREGSSPLHF. In DNA, the CDR3 is TGTGCCTGGAGTAGGGAGGGGAGCTCACCCCTCCACTTT.

The chain couples TRBV5-1 to TRBJ2-1, with TRBD2 identical over 8 bases. CDR3 length equals 17 residues. The ends lost 0 bases at V and 4 bases at J; junction bases unmatched: 9. Germline V lookup: CDR1 SGHRS, CDR2 YFSETQ. For the CDR3, the DNA is TGCGCCAGCAGCTTGGCGTTCATACGGGAGGGATACAATGAGCAGTTCTTC. The encoded protein is CASSLAFIREGYNEQFF.

The chain links TRBV11-1 to TRBJ1-1, with unresolved D. V was pared by 3 bases and J by 0 bases, with 8 bases between. Germline V gene data show CDR1 as SGHAT and CDR2 as FQDESV (reference sequence). The CDR3 length is 14 residues. As DNA, the CDR3 is TGTGCCAGCAGCTTGGGCAGGATGAACACTGAAGCTTTCTTT. Protein: CASSLGRMNTEAFF.

The genes are TRBV5-6 and TRBJ1-1, with D perhaps TRBD1 (6 bases). The CDR3 is made up of 16 amino acids. With 4 bases removed from V and 6 bases from J, the gap between germline ends came to 22 bases. Germline V lookup: CDR1 SGHDT, CDR2 YYEEEE. CDR3 sequence: CASSPRGDTQFAEAFF. In DNA form, the CDR3 reads TGTGCCAGCAGCCCTAGGGGGGACACCCAATTCGCTGAAGCTTTCTTT.

The rearrangement joins TRBV6-5 to TRBJ1-5; TRBD1 might be the D (5 bases). Germline CDR1 and CDR2: MNHEY and SVGAGI. V gave up 6 bases and J gave up 7 bases, with 13 bases separating them. This CDR3 comprises 13 residues. The CDR3 DNA sequence: TGTGCCAGCAGCGCAGGGAAGGCGCAGCCCCAGCATTTT. It specifies CASSAGKAQPQHF.

The V and J genes are TRBV19 and TRBJ1-1; TRBD1 agrees at 11 bases. The J segment lost 8 bases and the V segment lost 9 bases, leaving 14 bases of the junction unmatched. CDR1 and CDR2 (germline): LNHDA, SQIVND (reference sequence). The CDR3 length is 15 residues. This CDR3 reads CASRGWDRGIGEAFF. The CDR3 DNA is TGTGCCAGCAGAGGCTGGGACAGGGGGATTGGGGAAGCTTTCTTT.

The chain joins TRBV5-1 to TRBJ2-1, with 7 bases lining up with TRBD1. Germline values: CDR1 SGHRS, CDR2 YFSETQ. Unmatched junction bases numbered 14, after V lost 1 base and J lost 16 bases. The CDR3 spans 14 residues. In DNA, the CDR3 is TGCGCCAGCAGCTTGCAACCACAAAAGGGGGCGCTTTTCTTC. Amino acid sequence: CASSLQPQKGALFF.

This chain uses TRBV7-6 with TRBJ2-3; D is unresolved. The CDR3 totals 16 residues. Deletions cut 0 bases from V and 2 bases from J, with 12 bases between. Germline V gene data show CDR1 as SGHVS and CDR2 as FNYEAQ. CDR3 in DNA: TGTGCCAGCAGCTTAGCGATGGACGAGATCACAGATACGCAGTATTTT. Translation gives CASSLAMDEITDTQYF.

The rearrangement joins TRBV2 to TRBJ2-7, with D unclear. Per the germline V gene, CDR1 is SNHLY and CDR2 is FYNNEI. V was clipped by 2 bases and J by 3 bases, with 8 bases between them. This CDR3 region has 13 residues. The CDR3 DNA is TGTGCCAGCAGTGAATATTGGCGCTACGAGCAGTACTTC. It encodes CASSEYWRYEQYF.

The chain links TRBV7-9 to TRBJ2-5, with D perhaps TRBD1 or TRBD2 (5 bases each). The CDR3 is made up of 13 amino acids. V lost 5 bases and J 4 bases, leaving 11 bases between the germline ends. The V gene's germline CDR1 is SEHNR and CDR2 FQNEAQ (reference sequence). CDR3 sequence: CASSGTRGETQYF. The CDR3 DNA reads as TGTGCCAGCAGCGGGACCCGGGGAGAGACCCAGTACTTC.

J is TRBJ2-7 and V is TRBV4-1; TRBD1 agrees at 7 bases. CDR3 length: 15 amino acids. Looked up from germline, CDR1 is MGHRA and CDR2 is YSYEKL. The trim removed 0 bases at V and 5 bases at J, leaving 7 bases unmatched. CDR3 sequence: CASSQDKGTANEQYF. CDR3 sequence (DNA): TGCGCCAGCAGCCAAGATAAAGGGACAGCAAACGAGCAGTACTTC.

This clone occurred a few times. V is TRBV9 and J is TRBJ2-7; D possibly uses TRBD1 or TRBD2 (5 bases each). The CDR3 runs 14 residues. Per germline, CDR1 SGDLS and CDR2 YYNGEE. V lost 4 bases and J 2 bases, leaving 13 bases between the germline ends. CDR3 nucleotide sequence: TGTGCCAGCAGCAACCGGGACGGACCCTACGAGCAGTACTTC. This gives the protein CASSNRDGPYEQYF.

The chain carries TRBV9 and TRBJ2-1; D is ambiguous. The germline CDR1 and CDR2 sequences are SGDLS and YYNGEE. This CDR3 has 15 amino acids. Trimming took off 2 bases at V and 0 bases at J, with 9 bases between the two ends. The CDR3 DNA follows: TGTGCCAGCAGCGTTACACCGAACTCCTACAATGAGCAGTTCTTC. This gives the protein CASSVTPNSYNEQFF.

The CDR3 sequence: CASSLAGTRNTIYF. CDR3 nucleotide sequence: TGTGCCAGCAGCTTAGCCGGGACGCGGAACACCATATATTTT. This chain joins TRBV11-2 and TRBJ1-3; tentatively, D is TRBD1 (5 bases). Trimming shortened V by 1 base and J by 7 bases, and 11 bases separated the two germline ends. This CDR3 contains 14 residues. The V gene's germline CDR1 is SGHAT and CDR2 FQNNGV.